A single sample gave rise to the 7 T cell receptor beta chains below, sequenced in a study of prognosis after radiotherapy for stage I lung cancer. It was by two-round multiplex PCR that TCR beta CDR3 was amplified from genomic DNA. Amplification during the initial PCR round employed primers specific to each TRBV and TRBJ gene. TCRdb recomputed calls from the multiplex PCR reads with MiXCR, one row per CDR3 protein. Among 20,000 or so distinct CDR3 sequences, roughly 43% were seen once, and the ten largest hold 30% to 40%. The specimen comprised PBMCs, sampled before or after stereotactic body radiation therapy (not recorded which). The receptors were sampled from a donor at least 50 years old with non-small cell lung cancer.

Comments on this clonotype: Its ends do not fully match the called genes, so a read error is possible. The rearrangement links TRBV12-5 to TRBJ2-2; D is possibly TRBD1 (6 bases). Germline V gene data show CDR1 as LGHNT and CDR2 as FRNRAP. The CDR3 has 15 amino acids. CDR3 sequence: CASGLGQSNTGDLFF. The CDR3 DNA reads TGTGCTAGCGGTTTAGGACAGTCGAACACCGGGGATCTGTTTTTT. Full variable domain (missing parts from reference TRBV12-5 and TRBJ2-2): DARVTQTPRHKVTEMGQEVTMRCQPILGHNTVFWYRQTMMQGLELLAYFRNRAPLDDSGMPKDRFSAEMPDATLATLKIQPSEPRDSAVYFCASGLGQSNTGDLFFGEGSRLTVL.

This clonotype was observed a few times. The chain uses TRBV12-3 or TRBV12-4 and TRBJ2-2; 11 bases agree with TRBD1. This CDR3 region has 16 residues. V gave up 6 bases and J gave up 2 bases; unmatched junction bases: 5. CDR3 protein: CASRAGQGANTGELFF. CDR3 in DNA: TGTGCCAGCAGAGCCGGACAGGGGGCTAACACCGGGGAGCTGTTTTTT.

As for this clonotype: It differs at one base from a far larger clone, so likely a read error. The chain employs TRBV6-4 and TRBJ2-3; the D is unclear. The CDR3 totals 12 residues. Germline CDR1 and CDR2: MRHNA and SNTAGT. The V gene lost 5 bases and the J gene lost 6 bases, with 9 bases spanning the gap. As DNA, the CDR3 is TGTGCCAGCAGTTACATTGGGGATACGCAGTATTTT. It specifies CASSYIGDTQYF.

The V and J genes are TRBV30 and TRBJ2-1, with D perhaps given as TRBD1 or TRBD2 (5 bases each). Germline CDR1 and CDR2: GTSNPN and SVGIG (reference sequence). This CDR3 spans 13 amino acids. Deletions cut 0 bases from V and 12 bases from J, with 15 bases between. CDR3 nucleotide sequence: TGTGCCTGGAGTGTACAAGAGGGAACAGGGCAGTTCTTC. Its translation is CAWSVQEGTGQFF.

Many counts were recorded for this clonotype. The CDR3 DNA sequence: TGTGCCAGCAGTTACCCAGTAAACTACGAGCAGTACTTC. As protein: CASSYPVNYEQYF. This chain uses TRBV2 with TRBJ2-7; D gene uncertain. CDR3 length: 13 amino acids. Germline V gives CDR1 SNHLY, CDR2 FYNNEI. Trimming pared 5 bases from V and 3 bases from J, leaving 11 bases between.

Only a few counts were recorded for this clonotype. This sequence may be a read error, since a much larger clone differs from it by one base. The J gene is TRBJ2-5, the V gene TRBV20-1; no reliable D call. This CDR3 has 13 residues. Looked up from germline, CDR1 is DFQATT and CDR2 is SNEGSKA (reference sequence). The V and J ends lost 6 bases and 5 bases respectively, with 16 bases between them. CDR3 region: CSAPRWKEETQYF. CDR3 coding DNA: TGCAGTGCACCGCGTTGGAAGGAGGAGACCCAGTACTTC.

This clonotype was seen ten or more times. The chain employs TRBV6-1 and TRBJ1-4; 7 bases are a match to TRBD1. CDR1 MNHNS and CDR2 SASEGT come from the germline V gene. The CDR3 is made up of 15 amino acids. V dropped 6 bases and J dropped 1; count of bases not matched to a gene: 5. The CDR3 region has the DNA TGTGCCAGCAGCAGGACAGGCCGAACTAATGAAAAACTGTTTTTT. Its protein is CASSRTGRTNEKLFF.